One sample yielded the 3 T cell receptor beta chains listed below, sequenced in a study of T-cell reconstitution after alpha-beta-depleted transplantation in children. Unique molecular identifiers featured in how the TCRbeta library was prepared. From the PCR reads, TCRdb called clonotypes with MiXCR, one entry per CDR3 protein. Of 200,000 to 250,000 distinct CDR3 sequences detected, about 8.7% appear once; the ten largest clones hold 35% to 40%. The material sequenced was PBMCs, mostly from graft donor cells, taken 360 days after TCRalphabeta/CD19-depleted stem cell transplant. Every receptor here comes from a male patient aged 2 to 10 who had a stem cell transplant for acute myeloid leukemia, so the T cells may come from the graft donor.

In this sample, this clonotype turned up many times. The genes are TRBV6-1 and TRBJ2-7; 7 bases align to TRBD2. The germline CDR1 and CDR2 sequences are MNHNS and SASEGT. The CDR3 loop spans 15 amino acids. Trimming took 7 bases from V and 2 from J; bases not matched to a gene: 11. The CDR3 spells CASTPGGSWTYEQYF. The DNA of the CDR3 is TGTGCCAGCACCCCTGGCGGGAGCTGGACCTACGAGCAGTACTTC.

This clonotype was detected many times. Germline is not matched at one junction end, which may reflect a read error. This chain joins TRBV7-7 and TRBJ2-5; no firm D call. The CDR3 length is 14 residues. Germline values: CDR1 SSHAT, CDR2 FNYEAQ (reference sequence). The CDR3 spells CASSKLIDQETQYF. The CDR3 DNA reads TGTGCTAGCAGCAAGTTGATAGACCAAGAGACCCAGTACTTC.

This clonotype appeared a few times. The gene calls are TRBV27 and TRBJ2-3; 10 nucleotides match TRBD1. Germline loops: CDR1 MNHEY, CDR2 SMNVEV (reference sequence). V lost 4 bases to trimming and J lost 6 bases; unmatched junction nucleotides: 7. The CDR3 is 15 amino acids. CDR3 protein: CASSSPGQGKDTQYF. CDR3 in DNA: TGTGCCAGCAGTTCACCGGGACAGGGGAAGGATACGCAGTATTTT.